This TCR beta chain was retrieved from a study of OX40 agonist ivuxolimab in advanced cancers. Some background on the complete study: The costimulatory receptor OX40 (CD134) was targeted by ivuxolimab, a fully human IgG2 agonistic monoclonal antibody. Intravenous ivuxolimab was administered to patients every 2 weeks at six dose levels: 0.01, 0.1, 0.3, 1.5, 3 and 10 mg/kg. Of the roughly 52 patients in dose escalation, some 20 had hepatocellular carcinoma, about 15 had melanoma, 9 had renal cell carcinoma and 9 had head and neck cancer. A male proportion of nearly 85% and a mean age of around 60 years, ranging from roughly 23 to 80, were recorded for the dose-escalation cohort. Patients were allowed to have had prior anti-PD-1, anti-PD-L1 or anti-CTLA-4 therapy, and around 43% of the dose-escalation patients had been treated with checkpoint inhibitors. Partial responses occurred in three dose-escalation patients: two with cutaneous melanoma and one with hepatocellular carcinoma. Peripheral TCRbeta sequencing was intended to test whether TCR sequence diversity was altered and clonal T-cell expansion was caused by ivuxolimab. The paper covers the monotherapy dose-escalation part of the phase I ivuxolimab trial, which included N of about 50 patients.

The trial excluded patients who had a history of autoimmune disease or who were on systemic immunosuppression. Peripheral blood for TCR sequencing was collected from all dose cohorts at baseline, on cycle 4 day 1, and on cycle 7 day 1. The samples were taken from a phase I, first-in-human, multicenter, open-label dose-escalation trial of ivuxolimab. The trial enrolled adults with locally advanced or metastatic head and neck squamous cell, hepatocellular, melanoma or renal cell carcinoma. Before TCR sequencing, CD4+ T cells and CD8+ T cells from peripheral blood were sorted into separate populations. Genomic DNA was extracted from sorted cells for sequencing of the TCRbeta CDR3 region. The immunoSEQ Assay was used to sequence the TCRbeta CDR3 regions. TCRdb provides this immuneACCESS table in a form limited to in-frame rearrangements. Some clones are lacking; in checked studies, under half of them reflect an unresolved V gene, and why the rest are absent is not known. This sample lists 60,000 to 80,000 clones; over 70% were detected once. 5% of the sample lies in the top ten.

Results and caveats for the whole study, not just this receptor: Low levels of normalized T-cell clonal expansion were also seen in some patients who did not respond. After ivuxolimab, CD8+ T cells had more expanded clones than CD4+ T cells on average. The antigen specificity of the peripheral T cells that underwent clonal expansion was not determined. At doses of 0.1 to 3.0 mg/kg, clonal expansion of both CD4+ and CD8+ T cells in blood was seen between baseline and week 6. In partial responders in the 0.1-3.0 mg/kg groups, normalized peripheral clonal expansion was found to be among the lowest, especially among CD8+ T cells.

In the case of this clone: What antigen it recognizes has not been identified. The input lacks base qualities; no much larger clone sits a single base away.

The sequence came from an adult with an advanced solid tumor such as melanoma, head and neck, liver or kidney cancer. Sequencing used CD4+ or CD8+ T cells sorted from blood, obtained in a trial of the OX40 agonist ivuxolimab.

The CDR3 region has the sequence CASSKGRTGRWDTQYF. The DNA is TGTGCCAGCAGCAAGGGTAGGACAGGGAGATGGGATACGCAGTATTTT. The rearrangement joined TRBV25-1 to TRBJ2-3, with TRBD1 matching 8 junction bases. The CDR3, cysteine through phenylalanine, is 16 amino acids long. Only CDR3 DNA is held: 48 bases, read in frame from base 1. Based on the germline V gene, the CDR1 and CDR2 sequences are MGHDK and SYGVNS. V is trimmed back by 6 bases and J by 6 bases, and the junction contains 14 bases that no gene match accounts for.